This T cell receptor (beta chain) was obtained from a study of T-cell memory formation after mild COVID-19. Broader study findings: A second wave expanding day 15 to 37 was CD4+-biased; contracting clones were balanced. Detection of some responders pre-infection suggested pre-existing cross-reactive memory T cells participated.

TCRdb ran MiXCR on the 5' RACE reads and lists one entry per CDR3 protein. Here the sample spans almost 350,000 distinct CDR3 sequences, less than 25% being singletons. A word on this clonotype: The antigen remains undetermined.

V dropped 5 bases and J dropped 6; count of bases not matched to a gene: 3. Germline values: CDR1 ENHRY, CDR2 SYGVKD. The CDR3 is 14 amino acids. The sequencing sample was made of PBMCs or a T cell subset sorted from them (not recorded which). The sequence was obtained from a man in his late teens or twenties who had mild COVID-19 (a few samples of this study predate the infection). Cell type and time point are not known. This chain joins TRBV10-3 and TRBJ2-3; 12 nucleotides line up with TRBD2. CDR3 in DNA: TGTGCCATCAGTCTAGCGGGGGGGCGGGATACGCAGTATTTT. Amino acid sequence: CAISLAGGRDTQYF.